Listed below are T cell receptor beta chains from one sample, sequenced in a study of blood T cell repertoires in COVID-19. Generated by immunoSEQ multiplex PCR, the TCRdb table keeps only in-frame clones and is missing some. Here the sample spans more than 200,000 clones, around 90% being singletons. Material for sequencing was PBMCs or T cells enriched from blood (not recorded which). These receptors were taken from a woman in her twenties or thirties who had been exposed to COVID-19. Each CDR3 is given with its conserved first and last residue. Fields, in order: D gene, J gene, V gene, clone size, CDR3 DNA, CDR3 protein. A D gene is named only where the DNA matches it firmly. Size is omitted from some rows. Given values are once, few, many or a class for expanded clones.

>NA|TRBJ1-5|TRBV30|once
TGTGCCTGGTCCTACAGGGCTTACAATCAGCCCCAGCATTTT
CAWSYRAYNQPQHF
>NA|TRBJ2-1|TRBV2|NA
TGTGCCAGCAGTGATGGGGGCGTCGCCCTTTACAATGAGCAGTTCTTC
CASSDGGVALYNEQFF
>TRBD1|TRBJ1-5|TRBV6-1|NA
TGTGCCAGCAGTGAGAGATGGGACAGGGAGCCCCTTCGGCCCCAGCATTTT
CASSERWDREPLRPQHF
>TRBD1|TRBJ2-7|TRBV5-1|NA
TGCGCCAGCAGCCCCGGACAGGTGTACGAGCAGTACTTC
CASSPGQVYEQYF
>NA|TRBJ2-1|TRBV21-1|NA
TGTGCCAGCAGCAAGCCGGACAGGGGCTTCTACAATGAGCAGTTCTTC
CASSKPDRGFYNEQFF
>NA|TRBJ1-4|TRBV5-1|NA
TGCGCCAGCATGATGGGCCCAACTAATGAAAAACTGTTTTTT
CASMMGPTNEKLFF
>NA|TRBJ1-1|TRBV5-6|NA
TGTGCCAGCAGCTCGATATTTACCCCAGGGGACACTGAAGCTTTCTTT
CASSSIFTPGDTEAFF
>NA|TRBJ1-1|TRBV7-3|NA
TGTGCCAGCAGCTTACTGGGGGCAAACACTGAAGCTTTCTTT
CASSLLGANTEAFF
>NA|TRBJ2-7|TRBV12-3/TRBV12-4|NA
TGTGCCAGCAGTCCGGGAGTGAGAGAGCAGTACTTC
CASSPGVREQYF
>NA|TRBJ2-1|TRBV27|NA
TGTGCCAGCAGCAGGGGAAGCTCCTACAATGAGCAGTTCTTC
CASSRGSSYNEQFF
>NA|TRBJ1-2|TRBV5-1|once
TGCGCCAGCAGCGCGACAGCTCAGGGTGGCTACACCTTC
CASSATAQGGYTF
>NA|TRBJ2-1|TRBV30|NA
TGTGCCTGGAGCCTGGGTGCGGGTGAGCAGTTCTTC
CAWSLGAGEQFF
>TRBD1|TRBJ1-5|TRBV10-3|NA
TGTGCCATCAGCCCGGGACAGGGGAGTCAGCCCCAGCATTTT
CAISPGQGSQPQHF
>TRBD1|TRBJ2-7|TRBV5-1|NA
TGCGCCAGCAGCTCACAGGGGGTTAGCTCCTACGAGCAGTACTTC
CASSSQGVSSYEQYF
>NA|TRBJ2-1|TRBV3-1/TRBV3-2|NA
TGTGCCAGCAGCCACGTTTACAATGAGCAGTTCTTC
CASSHVYNEQFF
>NA|TRBJ1-1|TRBV6-5|NA
TGTGCCAGCAGTTACTCGGGGCAGCCCCGGCAGACTGAAGCTTTCTTT
CASSYSGQPRQTEAFF
>NA|TRBJ2-2|TRBV5-1|NA
TGCGCCAGCAGCGGGGGACTCCCCGCCGGGGAGCTGTTTTTT
CASSGGLPAGELFF
>NA|TRBJ2-7|TRBV6-2/TRBV6-3|NA
TGTGCCAGCAGTTATGGTTTTGGGACACAGTTACCCTACGAGCAGTACTTC
CASSYGFGTQLPYEQYF
>TRBD2|TRBJ2-7|TRBV6-5|NA
TGTGCCAGCAGTTATCTAGGACTAGCGAGCGAGCAGTACTTC
CASSYLGLASEQYF
>TRBD2|TRBJ2-1|TRBV10-1|NA
TGCGCCAGCAGTGCCCTAGCGGGAGAGGGGTACAATGAGCAGTTCTTC
CASSALAGEGYNEQFF
>TRBD1|TRBJ1-2|TRBV6-5|once
TGTGCCAGCAGCCACTGGGACAGGGATGGCTACACCTTC
CASSHWDRDGYTF
>NA|TRBJ1-5|TRBV19|NA
TGTGCCAGTAACAGGGAAAGCAATCAGCCCCAGCATTTT
CASNRESNQPQHF
>TRBD2|TRBJ2-1|TRBV4-1|once
TGCGCCAGCAGCCAGTTAGCGGGAGTCCGCCGGAATGAGCAGTTCTTC
CASSQLAGVRRNEQFF
>TRBD2|TRBJ2-6|TRBV29-1|NA
TGCAGCGCCATAACTAGCGGGAGCGCCGGGGCCAACGTCCTGACTTTC
CSAITSGSAGANVLTF
>TRBD2|TRBJ2-7|TRBV27|NA
TGTGCCAGCCGGGCGGGGGGCCGGTACGAGCAGTACTTC
CASRAGGRYEQYF
>NA|TRBJ1-3|TRBV10-3|NA
TGTGCCATCAGTGAGTCGAGCTCGGGAGACACCATATATTTT
CAISESSSGDTIYF
>TRBD1|TRBJ1-6|TRBV10-3|NA
TGTGCCATCAGGGGGGACAGCGGCAATTCACCCCTCCACTTT
CAIRGDSGNSPLHF
>NA|TRBJ1-5|TRBV4-1|NA
TGCGCCAGCAGCCAAGGCCCGGGGAATCAGCCCCAGCATTTT
CASSQGPGNQPQHF
>TRBD2|TRBJ2-1|TRBV7-9|NA
TGTGCCAGCTTGGGGCGGGAGGACCCCAACAATGAGCAGTTCTTC
CASLGREDPNNEQFF
>NA|TRBJ2-5|TRBV7-9|NA
TGTGCCAGCAGTCCTTGGACTTCCCAAGAGACCCAGTACTTC
CASSPWTSQETQYF
>NA|TRBJ1-2|TRBV5-1|NA
TGCGCCAGCAGCTGGGACTTGTCTAACTATGGCTACACCTTC
CASSWDLSNYGYTF
>NA|TRBJ1-5|TRBV19|NA
TGTGCCAGTAAGCCGGGGGTTTATAGCAATCAGCCCCAGCATTTT
CASKPGVYSNQPQHF
>NA|TRBJ2-3|TRBV11-1|once
TGTGCCAGCAGCTTAGACAGACCTAGCACAGATACGCAGTATTTT
CASSLDRPSTDTQYF
>TRBD1|TRBJ1-5|TRBV28|once
TGTGCCAGCAGTTTACCCGAGACAGGGTTCCAGCCCCAGCATTTT
CASSLPETGFQPQHF
>TRBD1|TRBJ1-3|TRBV6-6|NA
TGTGCCAGCAGTTACCTCGGACAGGGTGGAAACACCATATATTTT
CASSYLGQGGNTIYF
>NA|TRBJ2-5|TRBV14|NA
TGTGCCAGCAGCCAAGGGTCGGAGAGTACAGGGAGAAGGGAGACCCAGTACTTC
CASSQGSESTGRRETQYF
>TRBD2|TRBJ2-5|TRBV5-6|NA
TGTGCCAGCAGCTGGATAGCGGGACAAAAGACCCAGTACTTC
CASSWIAGQKTQYF
>TRBD1|TRBJ1-5|TRBV19|NA
TGTGCCAGTAGTGACCGGGACAGGGGTTGTTGCAATCAGCCCCAGCATTTT
CASSDRDRGCCNQPQHF
>TRBD1|TRBJ1-5|TRBV19|NA
TGTGCCAGTAGTTCGACAGGGCCTTATAGCAATCAGCCCCAGCATTTT
CASSSTGPYSNQPQHF
>NA|TRBJ1-5|TRBV6-5|NA
TGTGCCAGCAGTTATTCTTCAGGGGATCAGCCCCAGCATTTT
CASSYSSGDQPQHF
>TRBD2|TRBJ2-1|TRBV7-8|NA
TGTGCCAGCAGCCTCAGGGTAGCGGGTTTCCACCAAACCTACAATGAGCAGTTCTTC
CASSLRVAGFHQTYNEQFF
>NA|TRBJ1-3|TRBV6-5|NA
TGTGCCAGCAGTTACAACGCAGAATTCTCTGGAAACACCATATATTTT
CASSYNAEFSGNTIYF
>TRBD1|TRBJ1-6|TRBV28|once
TGTGCCAGCAGTTCAACGTGGACAGGGAATAATTCACCCCTCCACTTT
CASSSTWTGNNSPLHF
>TRBD2|TRBJ2-2|TRBV19|few
TGTGCCAGTAGTATACCCAGCGGGAGTTTTACCGGGGAGCTGTTTTTT
CASSIPSGSFTGELFF
>TRBD2|TRBJ2-7|TRBV7-9|NA
TGTGCCAGCAGCTTTCAAGCGGGAGTCTCCAACGAGCAGTACTTC
CASSFQAGVSNEQYF
>NA|TRBJ1-1|TRBV27|NA
TGTGCCAGCAGTTTCTCGCGGTACGGGACTGAAGCTTTCTTT
CASSFSRYGTEAFF
>NA|TRBJ1-2|TRBV6-5|NA
TGTGCCAGCAGTTCCTCGGCCTATGGCTACACCTTC
CASSSSAYGYTF
>NA|TRBJ2-7|TRBV5-1|NA
TGCGCCAGCAGCCGCGACTATTCCTACGAGCAGTACTTC
CASSRDYSYEQYF
>TRBD1|TRBJ1-5|TRBV4-1|few
TGCGCCAGCAGCCATGCAGGGGGAAATAGCAATCAGCCCCAGCATTTT
CASSHAGGNSNQPQHF
>TRBD1|TRBJ2-7|TRBV27|few
TGTGCCAGCAGTTTAACTGGGACAGCCTACGAGCAGTACTTC
CASSLTGTAYEQYF